In its sample, the clone carrying this T cell receptor (beta chain) was seen a few times. Other DNA sequences in this sample translate to the same CDR3. Clones were read by immunoSEQ multiplex PCR, and TCRdb kept only the in-frame ones, dropping some. The sample yields over 150,000 clones, roughly 94% seen once. This sample was taken from a study of OX40 agonist ivuxolimab in advanced cancers. Germline loops: CDR1 MNHNY, CDR2 SVGAGI (reference sequence). The CDR3 spans 15 residues. Between the trimmed V and J ends, which lost 4 bases and 2 bases, there was a span of 12 bases. This sequence was found in an adult with an advanced solid tumor such as melanoma, head and neck, liver or kidney cancer. Source: CD4+ or CD8+ T cells sorted from blood, taken in a trial of the OX40 agonist ivuxolimab. The V gene is TRBV6-6, the J gene TRBJ1-3; D not certain. The CDR3 region has the DNA TGTGCCAGCAGTTCCGCAGGACTGGCTGGAAACACCATATATTTT. Translated, it gives CASSSAGLAGNTIYF.